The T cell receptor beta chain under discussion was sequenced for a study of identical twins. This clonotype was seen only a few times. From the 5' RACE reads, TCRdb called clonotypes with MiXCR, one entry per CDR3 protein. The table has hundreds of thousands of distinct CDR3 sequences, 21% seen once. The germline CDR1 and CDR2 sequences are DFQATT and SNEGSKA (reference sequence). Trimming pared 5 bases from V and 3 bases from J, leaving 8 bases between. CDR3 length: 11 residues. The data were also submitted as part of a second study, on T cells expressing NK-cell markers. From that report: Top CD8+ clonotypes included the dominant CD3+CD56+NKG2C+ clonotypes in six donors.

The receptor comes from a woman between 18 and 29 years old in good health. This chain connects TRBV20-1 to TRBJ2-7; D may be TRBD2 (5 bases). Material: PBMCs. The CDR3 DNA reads TGCAGTGCTTGGGAGCGCTACGAGCAGTACTTC. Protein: CSAWERYEQYF.